Presented here are 23 T cell receptor beta chains from one specimen sequenced in a study of cytomegalovirus exposure and HLA in healthy donors (dated by TCRdb to about 2017). Libraries were prepared through the immunoSEQ multiplex PCR assay. A mixture of 60 forward primers for TCR Vbeta segments and 13 reverse primers for TCR Jbeta segments was used in the multiplex PCR. Sourced from immuneACCESS, this table was stored by TCRdb with only in-frame sequences that have V and J called. A share of the clones is absent; for the studies checked, an unresolved V gene accounts for under half, and the remainder has no known explanation. The sample table includes approximately 76,000 clones. Jointly, the top ten make up approximately 4.2% of the sample. The sequenced sample was PBMCs. These receptors all come from a man younger than 30 in good health and CMV-seropositive.

This chain links TRBV18 with TRBJ1-1, with no clear D. The CDR3 extends over 13 amino acids. The ends were cut back, 2 bases at V and 3 bases at J, with 7 bases in the middle. Germline V CDR1 and CDR2: KGHSH, LQKENI. The CDR3 DNA reads as TGTGCCAGCTCACCAGGGGAGGACACTGAAGCTTTCTTT. The encoded protein is CASSPGEDTEAFF.

The chain recombines TRBV19 with TRBJ1-5, with a tentative D call TRBD1 (6 bases). Trimming removed 3 bases at V and 4 bases at J, with 13 bases between. CDR1 and CDR2 from the germline V gene are LNHDA and SQIVND (reference sequence). There are 15 residues in the CDR3. The CDR3 DNA follows: TGTGCCAGTAGTATCCTGGACAGAGGGAATCAGCCCCAGCATTTT. Translation gives CASSILDRGNQPQHF.

The rearrangement uses TRBV5-1 and TRBJ1-3, with D unclear. The CDR3 has 17 amino acids. Germline V lookup: CDR1 SGHRS, CDR2 YFSETQ. V lost 0 bases and J lost 1, with 14 bases in between. The chain's CDR3 is CASSLAPPGRSGNTIYF. CDR3 coding DNA: TGCGCCAGCAGCTTGGCCCCTCCGGGGAGGTCTGGAAACACCATATATTTT.

This sequence joins TRBV19 and TRBJ1-1, with D possibly being TRBD1 (5 bases). The CDR3 length is 13 residues. Per the germline V gene, CDR1 is LNHDA and CDR2 is SQIVND (reference sequence). Trimming took 5 bases from V and 2 from J, leaving 9 bases between them. As DNA, the CDR3 is TGTGCCAGTAGTCTGGGGCCTAACACTGAAGCTTTCTTT. It codes for CASSLGPNTEAFF.

The chain carries TRBV9 and TRBJ1-5, with 8 bases fitting TRBD1. CDR1 and CDR2 from the germline V gene are SGDLS and YYNGEE. V shed 3 bases and J 4 bases; nucleotides not matched to a gene: 3. The CDR3 loop spans 14 amino acids. The CDR3 DNA sequence: TGTGCCAGCAGCGCCCAGGGGGCAAATCAGCCCCAGCATTTT. Translated: CASSAQGANQPQHF.

This rearrangement joins TRBV9 to TRBJ2-5, with D possibly TRBD1 on 6 matching bases. The CDR3 consists of 15 residues. The V gene lost 6 bases and the J gene lost 5 bases, with 20 bases spanning the gap. Per germline, CDR1 SGDLS and CDR2 YYNGEE. This CDR3 is CASTRGGKGRETQYF. CDR3 coding DNA: TGTGCCAGCACCCGAGGGGGTAAGGGGCGGGAGACCCAGTACTTC.

This chain joins TRBV30 and TRBJ1-6; no clear D gene. Deletions cut 0 bases from V and 0 bases from J, with 9 bases between. CDR1 and CDR2 from the germline V gene are GTSNPN and SVGIG (reference sequence). This CDR3 comprises 16 residues. As DNA, the CDR3 is TGTGCCTGGAGTGTACCAGGCAACTCCTATAATTCACCCCTCCACTTT. Protein: CAWSVPGNSYNSPLHF.

The chain is built from TRBV7-9 and TRBJ1-1, with D possibly TRBD1 on 6 matching bases. The V end lost 3 bases, the J end lost 3 bases, and 8 bases lay between the germline ends. Per the germline V gene, CDR1 is SEHNR and CDR2 is FQNEAQ (reference sequence). The CDR3 extends over 13 amino acids. The CDR3 sequence: CASSFEGDTEAFF. In DNA, the CDR3 is TGTGCCAGCAGCTTCGAGGGGGACACTGAAGCTTTCTTT.

The V gene is TRBV29-1, the J gene TRBJ2-4; 9 positions match TRBD1. Trimming cost V 4 bases and J 4 bases; bases outside gene matches: 2. Germline CDR1 is SQVTM and CDR2 is ANQGSEA. The length of the CDR3 is 13 residues. In nucleotides, the CDR3 is TGCAGCGTTGTGGGGACAGGGAAAAACATTCAGTACTTC. Protein: CSVVGTGKNIQYF.

This chain links TRBV21-1 with TRBJ2-7; TRBD2, the table's D call, was not compared with the DNA. TRBV21-1 is listed as a pseudogene. CDR3 size: 20 residues. The CDR3 here is CASSKVSVGVIGRWGYEQYF. The CDR3 DNA sequence: TGTGCCAGCAGCAAAGTTTCGGTCGGGGTAATTGGGAGGTGGGGCTACGAGCAGTACTTC.

This chain uses TRBV5-1 with TRBJ2-1, with 9 bases lining up with TRBD2. The V segment lost 0 bases and the J segment 4 bases; nucleotides outside the gene matches: 5. CDR1 is SGHRS, CDR2 YFSETQ, per germline. This CDR3 comprises 16 residues. The CDR3: CASSLVTSGAYNEQFF. In DNA form, the CDR3 reads TGCGCCAGCAGCTTGGTGACTAGCGGTGCATACAATGAGCAGTTCTTC.

J is TRBJ1-3 and V is TRBV27, with 8 bases aligning to TRBD1. The junction had 6 bases not matched to a gene; V was cut back by 5 bases and J by 3 bases. Per the germline V gene, CDR1 is MNHEY and CDR2 is SMNVEV (reference sequence). The CDR3 spans 15 residues. The CDR3, as DNA: TGTGCCAGCAGTAGGCTCAGGGGGCTTGGAAACACCATATATTTT. It is translated as CASSRLRGLGNTIYF.

The chain couples TRBV5-1 to TRBJ2-7, with 9 bases matching TRBD1. J gave up 1 base and V 4 bases, and 6 bases lay outside the gene matches. Germline V gene sequence: CDR1 SGHRS, CDR2 YFSETQ. The CDR3 is 15 residues long. Written as DNA, the CDR3 is TGCGCCAGCAGCGTACGGACAGGGGTTTCCTACGAGCAGTACTTC. This codes for CASSVRTGVSYEQYF.

The chain links TRBV2 to TRBJ1-4; perhaps TRBD1 as D (6 bases). Germline V lookup: CDR1 SNHLY, CDR2 FYNNEI. The CDR3 is 13 amino acids. The V end was cut by 3 bases, the J end by 8 bases, with 10 bases between. CDR3 nucleotide sequence: TGTGCCAGCAGTGACGACAGGAGAGAAAAACTGTTTTTT. This sequence encodes CASSDDRREKLFF.

The chain joins TRBV13 to TRBJ1-2; TRBD1 agrees at 8 bases. J lost 1 base, V lost 3 bases, and 1 base had no gene match. The CDR3 has 14 residues. Germline assignment: CDR1 PRHDT and CDR2 FYEKMQ (reference sequence). In DNA form, the CDR3 reads TGTGCCAGCAGCTTCGGACAGGGTAACTATGGCTACACCTTC. Encoded protein: CASSFGQGNYGYTF.

This sequence joins TRBV5-1 and TRBJ2-5, with D perhaps matching TRBD2 (5 bases). The DNA matches TRBJ2-7 better at its end, which makes the J call doubtful. There are 12 residues in the CDR3. Germline CDR1 and CDR2: SGHRS and YFSETQ. CDR3 DNA: TGCGCCAGCAGCTTGGGGGGAGCCGAGCAGTACTTC. It translates to CASSLGGAEQYF.

V and J are TRBV10-3 and TRBJ1-2; D unclear. This CDR3 spans 16 amino acids. CDR1 and CDR2 from the germline V gene are ENHRY and SYGVKD. The V and J ends lost 3 bases and 7 bases respectively, with 21 bases between them. In DNA form, the CDR3 reads TGTGCCATCAGTGATGTTGGGGAGGGTACCATGGTTGGCTACACCTTC. Its protein is CAISDVGEGTMVGYTF.

The rearrangement joins TRBV10-3 to TRBJ2-2; 8 positions match TRBD2. The ends lost 8 bases at V and 3 bases at J; junction bases unmatched: 5. Germline V lookup: CDR1 ENHRY, CDR2 SYGVKD. The CDR3 contains 14 residues. In nucleotides, the CDR3 is TGTGCCATCCGGGGACTAGAAGACACCGGGGAGCTGTTTTTT. It is translated as CAIRGLEDTGELFF.

The chain joins TRBV11-2 to TRBJ2-7; D gene uncertain. The germline CDR1 and CDR2 sequences are SGHAT and FQNNGV. CDR3 length: 15 residues. The V gene lost 1 base and the J gene lost 3 bases, with 13 bases spanning the gap. Here the CDR3 reads CASSLASFVSYEQYF. The CDR3 DNA reads TGTGCCAGCAGCTTAGCGTCTTTTGTCAGCTACGAGCAGTACTTC.

The chain joins TRBV21-1 to TRBJ1-1. TRBV21-1 constitutes a pseudogene. The CDR3 spans 15 residues. CDR3 DNA: TGTGCCAGCAGCCCCGACGCAGGGAGGTACACTGAAGCTTTCTTT. It encodes CASSPDAGRYTEAFF.

The J gene is TRBJ2-5, the V gene TRBV11-2, with 10 positions matching TRBD2. The CDR3 has 15 residues. Unmatched junction bases numbered 8, after V lost 5 bases and J lost 5 bases. Germline values: CDR1 SGHAT, CDR2 FQNNGV. The CDR3 spells CASSPGTSAGETQYF. The CDR3 DNA sequence: TGTGCCAGCAGCCCGGGGACTAGCGCGGGGGAGACCCAGTACTTC.

J is TRBJ1-1 and V is TRBV6-5; the match to TRBD1 covers 9 bases. CDR3 size: 14 residues. Per germline, CDR1 MNHEY and CDR2 SVGAGI. The V gene end was trimmed by 5 bases and the J gene end by 8 bases; junction bases not matched to a gene: 9. The chain's CDR3 is CASSLSRTGAEAFF. The CDR3 nucleotides read TGTGCCAGCAGTCTTTCCCGGACAGGGGCCGAAGCTTTCTTT.

The chain employs TRBV6-6 and TRBJ1-5, with a possible D match to TRBD1 (5 bases). Trimming left V 0 bases short and J 2 bases short, with 11 bases between. This CDR3 comprises 16 residues. Germline CDR1 and CDR2: MNHNY and SVGAGI (reference sequence). The CDR3: CASSYSIRVGNQPQHF. The CDR3 region has the DNA TGTGCCAGCAGTTACTCGATCAGGGTTGGCAATCAGCCCCAGCATTTT.